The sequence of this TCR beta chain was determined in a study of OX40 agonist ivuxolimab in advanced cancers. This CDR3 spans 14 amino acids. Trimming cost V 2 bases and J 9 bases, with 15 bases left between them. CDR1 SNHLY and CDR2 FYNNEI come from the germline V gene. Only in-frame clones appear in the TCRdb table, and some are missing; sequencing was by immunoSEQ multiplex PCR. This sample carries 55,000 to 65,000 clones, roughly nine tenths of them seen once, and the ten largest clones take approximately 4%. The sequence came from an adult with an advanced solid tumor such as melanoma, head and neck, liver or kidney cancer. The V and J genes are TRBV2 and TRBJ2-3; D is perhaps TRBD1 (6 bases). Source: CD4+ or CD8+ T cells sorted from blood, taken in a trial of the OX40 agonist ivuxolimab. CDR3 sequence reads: CASSELGGERTQYF. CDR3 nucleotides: TGTGCCAGCAGTGAATTAGGGGGTGAAAGAACGCAGTATTTT. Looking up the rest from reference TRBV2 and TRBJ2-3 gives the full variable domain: EPEVTQTPSHQVTQMGQEVILRCVPISNHLYFYWYRQILGQKVEFLVSFYNNEISEKSEIFDDQFSVERPDGSNFTLKIRSTKLEDSAMYFCASSELGGERTQYFGPGTRLTVL.